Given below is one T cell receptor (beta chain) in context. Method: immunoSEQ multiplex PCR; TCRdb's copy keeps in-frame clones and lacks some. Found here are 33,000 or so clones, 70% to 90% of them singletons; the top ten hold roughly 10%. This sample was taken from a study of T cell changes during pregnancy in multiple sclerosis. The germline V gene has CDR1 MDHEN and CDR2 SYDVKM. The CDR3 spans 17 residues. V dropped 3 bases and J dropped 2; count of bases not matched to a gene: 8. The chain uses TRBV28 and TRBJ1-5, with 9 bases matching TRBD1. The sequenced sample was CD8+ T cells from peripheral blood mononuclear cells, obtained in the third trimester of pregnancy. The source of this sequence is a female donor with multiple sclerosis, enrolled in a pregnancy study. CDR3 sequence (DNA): TGTGCCAGCAGTTTCCTCCTCCGACAGGGGGGCAATCAGCCCCAGCATTTT. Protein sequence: CASSFLLRQGGNQPQHF.